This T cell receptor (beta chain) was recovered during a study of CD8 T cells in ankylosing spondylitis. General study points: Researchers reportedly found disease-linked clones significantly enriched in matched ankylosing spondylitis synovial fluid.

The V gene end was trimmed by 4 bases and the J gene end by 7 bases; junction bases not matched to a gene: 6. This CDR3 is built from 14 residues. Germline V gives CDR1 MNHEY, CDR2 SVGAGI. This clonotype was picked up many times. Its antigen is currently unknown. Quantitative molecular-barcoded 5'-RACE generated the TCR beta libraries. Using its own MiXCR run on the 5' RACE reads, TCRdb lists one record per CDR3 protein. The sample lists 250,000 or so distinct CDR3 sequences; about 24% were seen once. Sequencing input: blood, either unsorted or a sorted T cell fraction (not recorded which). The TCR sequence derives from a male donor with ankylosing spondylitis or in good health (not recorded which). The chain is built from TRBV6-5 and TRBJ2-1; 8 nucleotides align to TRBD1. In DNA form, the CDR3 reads TGTGCCAGCAGTTTATCCGGGGACAGGAATGAGCAGTTCTTC. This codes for CASSLSGDRNEQFF.